The 25 T cell receptor beta chains below come from one sample, sequenced in a study of OX40 agonist ivuxolimab in advanced cancers. This table comes from immunoSEQ multiplex PCR, and its TCRdb copy is limited to in-frame clones, with some not included. Of around 82,000 clones listed, 88% are singletons. The specimen was CD4+ or CD8+ T cells sorted from blood, collected in a trial of the OX40 agonist ivuxolimab. The source of these receptors is an adult with an advanced solid tumor such as melanoma, head and neck, liver or kidney cancer.

The J gene is TRBJ1-6, the V gene TRBV2, with D possibly being TRBD1 (5 bases). Germline CDR1 reads SNHLY; CDR2 reads FYNNEI. The CDR3 has 14 amino acids. V lost 11 bases and J lost 6, with 17 bases in between. The CDR3 DNA reads as TGTGCCGGGGGTCCGATCCTCCCTAATTCACCCCTCCACTTT. It specifies CAGGPILPNSPLHF. Full variable domain (missing parts from reference TRBV2 and TRBJ1-6): EPEVTQTPSHQVTQMGQEVILRCVPISNHLYFYWYRQILGQKVEFLVSFYNNEISEKSEIFDDQFSVERPDGSNFTLKIRSTKLEDSAMYFCAGGPILPNSPLHFGNGTRLTVT.

Details on this clone: The CDR3 ends on some other residue instead of the conserved phenylalanine or tryptophan, so this is likely a read error. CDR3 in DNA: TGTGCCAGCAGTGAAGGAGGGGGCGCTGGGAATTCACCCCTCCACCTT. It is translated as CASSEGGGAGNSPLHL. The chain is built from TRBV6-1 and TRBJ1-6; 7 nucleotides align to TRBD1. CDR1 is MNHNS and CDR2 is SASEGT in the germline V gene. Germline trimming cut 1 base from V and 7 bases from J; bases unmatched to any gene: 7. The CDR3 runs to 16 residues.

The J gene is TRBJ2-5, the V gene TRBV18, with TRBD1 as a possible D gene (6 bases). The CDR3 covers 17 residues. The V gene's germline CDR1 is KGHSH and CDR2 LQKENI. Trimming left V 3 bases short and J 0 bases short, with 17 bases between. CDR3 protein: CASSPKAVRGNQETQYF. CDR3 nucleotides: TGTGCCAGCTCACCTAAAGCGGTTAGGGGGAACCAAGAGACCCAGTACTTC.

V gene TRBV15 combines with J gene TRBJ2-3; the D is unclear. Trimming cost V 1 base and J 6 bases, with 11 bases left between them. Germline loops: CDR1 LNHNV, CDR2 YYDKDF (reference sequence). The CDR3 is 14 amino acids. The CDR3 spells CATSRVKHTDTQYF. The CDR3 DNA sequence: TGTGCCACCAGCAGAGTTAAGCACACCGATACGCAGTATTTT.

This clone appeared once. The chain couples TRBV5-1 to TRBJ2-5, with 11 bases matching TRBD2. Losses at the gene ends were 7 bases for V and 1 base for J; bases not matched to a gene: 9. CDR1 is SGHRS, CDR2 YFSETQ, per germline. The CDR3 has 16 residues. DNA for the CDR3: TGCGCCAGCCGAAAATTTAGCGGGGGGGCCCAAGAGACCCAGTACTTC. Amino acids: CASRKFSGGAQETQYF.

This clone was observed a few times. The chain employs TRBV5-8 and TRBJ1-2, with 7 bases lining up with TRBD1. Germline V gene data show CDR1 as SGHTS and CDR2 as YDEGEE. The CDR3 totals 14 residues. The trim removed 2 bases at V and 4 bases at J, leaving 5 bases unmatched. CDR3: CASSFDRDGYGYTF. For the CDR3, the DNA is TGTGCCAGCAGCTTCGACAGGGACGGCTATGGCTACACCTTC.

V is TRBV6-6 and J is TRBJ1-1; possibly TRBD1 for D (6 bases). Germline CDR1 reads MNHNY; CDR2 reads SVGAGI (reference sequence). CDR3 length equals 16 residues. Deletions cut 2 bases from V and 6 bases from J, with 19 bases between. This CDR3 reads CASSYLGWGGSAEAFF. The CDR3 nucleotides are TGTGCCAGCAGTTACCTGGGTTGGGGGGGCTCGGCTGAAGCTTTCTTT.

The rearrangement links TRBV9 to TRBJ2-6; tentatively, D is TRBD2 (7 bases). The CDR3 spans 17 residues. Germline V lookup: CDR1 SGDLS, CDR2 YYNGEE. V lost 9 bases to trimming and J lost 0 bases, with 19 bases between them. The CDR3 loop is CAIQVLGGASGANVLTF. The CDR3 DNA reads as TGTGCCATACAAGTGTTGGGGGGGGCCTCTGGGGCCAACGTCCTGACTTTC.

This sequence joins TRBV5-1 and TRBJ2-1; D unresolved. Germline V CDR1 and CDR2: SGHRS, YFSETQ. Trimming removed 2 bases at V and 6 bases at J, with 9 bases between. The CDR3 is 13 residues long. The chain's CDR3 is CASSLDIGNEQFF. The CDR3 DNA follows: TGCGCCAGCAGCTTAGACATCGGCAATGAGCAGTTCTTC. Looking up the rest from reference TRBV5-1 and TRBJ2-1 gives the full variable domain: KAGVTQTPRYLIKTRGQQVTLSCSPISGHRSVSWYQQTPGQGLQFLFEYFSETQRNKGNFPGRFSGRQFSNSRSEMNVSTLELGDSALYLCASSLDIGNEQFFGPGTRLTVL.

V is TRBV7-3 and J is TRBJ2-3; D ambiguous. This CDR3 spans 14 amino acids. Germline assignment: CDR1 SGHTA and CDR2 FQGTGA. Trimming removed 2 bases from V and 8 bases from J, with 14 bases in between. This CDR3 reads CASSLGHSHGTQYF. For the CDR3, the DNA is TGTGCCAGCAGCTTAGGGCACTCACACGGTACGCAGTATTTT.

V is TRBV5-1 and J is TRBJ1-2; D unclear. Trimming cost V 0 bases and J 10 bases, with 22 bases left between them. The CDR3 runs to 16 residues. Germline loops: CDR1 SGHRS, CDR2 YFSETQ. The CDR3 loop is CASSLEVGRFFVDYTF. The CDR3, as DNA: TGCGCCAGCAGCTTGGAGGTCGGCAGATTCTTCGTTGACTACACCTTC.

This chain joins TRBV9 and TRBJ2-1, with TRBD2 identical over 13 bases. Looked up from germline, CDR1 is SGDLS and CDR2 is YYNGEE. This CDR3 contains 16 residues. Losses at the gene ends were 3 bases for V and 8 bases for J; bases not matched to a gene: 8. The CDR3 nucleotides read TGTGCCAGCAGCGCCCGGACTAGCGGGGGTGCAGATGAGCAGTTCTTC. This gives the protein CASSARTSGGADEQFF. Variable domain in full (rest from reference TRBV9 and TRBJ2-1): DSGVTQTPKHLITATGQRVTLRCSPRSGDLSVYWYQQSLDQGLQFLIQYYNGEERAKGNILERFSAQQFPDLHSELNLSSLELGDSALYFCASSARTSGGADEQFFGPGTRLTVL.

The chain recombines TRBV7-3 with TRBJ2-5; D is perhaps TRBD1 (6 bases). V was shortened by 4 bases and J by 5 bases, with 11 bases between the two germline ends. Germline-derived CDR1 and CDR2 are SGHTA and FQGTGA. The CDR3 runs to 13 residues. In DNA form, the CDR3 reads TGTGCCAGCAGCTACAGGGCCGGGGAGACCCAGTACTTC. Protein: CASSYRAGETQYF.

V usage is TRBV12-5 and J usage is TRBJ1-2; the match to TRBD1 covers 8 bases. Germline CDR1 is LGHNT and CDR2 is FRNRAP. The CDR3 totals 17 residues. The ends lost 1 base at V and 7 bases at J; junction bases unmatched: 14. The CDR3 here is CASGLGALSGGAGGYTF. In nucleotides, the CDR3 is TGTGCTAGTGGTTTGGGAGCCCTCTCAGGGGGCGCGGGTGGCTACACCTTC.

This clone was detected once. Other DNA sequences in the same sample also yield this CDR3. J is TRBJ1-3 and V is TRBV7-2; D is unresolved. V was trimmed by 4 bases and J by 4 bases, leaving 5 bases between them. The CDR3 is 12 residues long. Germline assignment: CDR1 SGHTA and CDR2 FQGNSA. CDR3 protein: CASSSTGNTIYF. In DNA, the CDR3 is TGTGCCAGCAGCTCAACAGGAAACACCATATATTTT.

The rearrangement joins TRBV7-2 to TRBJ1-5; 10 nucleotides align to TRBD1. From germline, CDR1 is SGHTA and CDR2 FQGNSA. The CDR3 length is 16 residues. J gave up 6 bases and V 5 bases, and 10 bases lay outside the gene matches. CDR3 amino acids: CASSAPGQGTAQPQHF. The CDR3 DNA sequence: TGTGCCAGCAGCGCACCGGGACAGGGGACAGCTCAGCCCCAGCATTTT.

This chain joins TRBV4-1 and TRBJ2-2; weak D call: TRBD2 (5 bases). CDR1 MGHRA and CDR2 YSYEKL come from the germline V gene. With 3 bases removed from V and 2 bases from J, the gap between germline ends came to 16 bases. The CDR3 extends over 17 amino acids. The CDR3 coding sequence is TGCGCCAGCAGCCACCCTCCTGGACTCTCTAACACCGGGGAGCTGTTTTTT. Its protein product is CASSHPPGLSNTGELFF.

The chain's CDR3 is CASSSQLQETQYF. The DNA for the CDR3 is TGTGCCAGCAGTAGTCAGCTCCAAGAGACCCAGTACTTC. This sequence joins TRBV6-1 and TRBJ2-5; D is unclear. The CDR3 runs 13 residues. The germline V and J ends were trimmed by 5 bases and 1 base, with 8 bases remaining between them. CDR1 MNHNS and CDR2 SASEGT come from the germline V gene.

This clone was counted a few times. This rearrangement joins TRBV2 to TRBJ2-1; D gene ambiguous. V lost 2 bases and J 6 bases, leaving 8 bases between the germline ends. This CDR3 comprises 13 residues. Germline V lookup: CDR1 SNHLY, CDR2 FYNNEI. CDR3 residues: CASSERLGNEQFF. The CDR3 coding sequence is TGTGCCAGCAGTGAAAGGCTAGGCAATGAGCAGTTCTTC.

The rearrangement uses TRBV19 and TRBJ2-4; D call uncertain. With 5 bases removed from V and 7 bases from J, the gap between germline ends came to 9 bases. Germline V gene lookup returns CDR1 LNHDA and CDR2 SQIVND (reference sequence). The CDR3 has 12 residues. CDR3: CASSLEANIQYF. The DNA for the CDR3 is TGTGCCAGTAGTCTGGAAGCCAACATTCAGTACTTC. The variable domain in full, completed from reference TRBV19 and TRBJ2-4, reads DGGITQSPKYLFRKEGQNVTLSCEQNLNHDAMYWYRQDPGQGLRLIYYSQIVNDFQKGDIAEGYSVSREKKESFPLTVTSAQKNPTAFYLCASSLEANIQYFGAGTRLSVL.

V and J are TRBV5-6 and TRBJ1-4; 8 bases match TRBD1. The CDR3 has 16 residues. Trimming removed 5 bases from V and 4 bases from J; junction bases left unmatched: 10. CDR1 is SGHDT and CDR2 is YYEEEE in the germline V gene. The CDR3 here is CASRETGAFVNEKLFF. CDR3 DNA sequence: TGTGCCAGCAGGGAGACAGGGGCCTTCGTTAATGAAAAACTGTTTTTT.

The chain links TRBV10-3 to TRBJ1-1; unclear D gene. Germline V gene data show CDR1 as ENHRY and CDR2 as SYGVKD. The CDR3 is made up of 12 amino acids. The V gene lost 8 bases and the J gene lost 7 bases, with 14 bases spanning the gap. CDR3 in DNA: TGTGCCATCTTCGACGGCTCGAGTGAAGCTTTCTTT. This encodes CAIFDGSSEAFF.

The rearrangement joins TRBV9 to TRBJ2-5; TRBD1 or TRBD2 may be the D gene (6 bases each). CDR1 is SGDLS, CDR2 YYNGEE, per germline. This CDR3 is built from 16 residues. With 5 bases removed from V and 5 bases from J, the gap between germline ends came to 22 bases. CDR3 region: CASSAGSSWRGETQYF. In nucleotides, the CDR3 is TGTGCCAGCAGTGCGGGCAGCTCTTGGAGGGGGGAGACCCAGTACTTC.

The chain has TRBV4-1 and TRBJ2-5; D is possibly TRBD2 (6 bases). V lost 5 bases and J lost 9, with 19 bases in between. Germline CDR1 reads MGHRA; CDR2 reads YSYEKL. The CDR3 spans 14 residues. The CDR3 region has the DNA TGCGCCAGCAGCGCGCCGGGAGCCCAAGGATCCCAGTACTTC. This encodes CASSAPGAQGSQYF.

This chain connects TRBV5-4 to TRBJ1-2; D might be TRBD1 (5 bases). Germline CDR1 is SGHNT and CDR2 is YYREEE (reference sequence). This CDR3 has 17 amino acids. The ends were cut back, 4 bases at V and 5 bases at J, with 24 bases in the middle. The CDR3 DNA follows: TGTGCCAGCAGCGCAAACCCAATCGACAGTTTGGGGTATGGCTACACCTTC. It codes for CASSANPIDSLGYGYTF.